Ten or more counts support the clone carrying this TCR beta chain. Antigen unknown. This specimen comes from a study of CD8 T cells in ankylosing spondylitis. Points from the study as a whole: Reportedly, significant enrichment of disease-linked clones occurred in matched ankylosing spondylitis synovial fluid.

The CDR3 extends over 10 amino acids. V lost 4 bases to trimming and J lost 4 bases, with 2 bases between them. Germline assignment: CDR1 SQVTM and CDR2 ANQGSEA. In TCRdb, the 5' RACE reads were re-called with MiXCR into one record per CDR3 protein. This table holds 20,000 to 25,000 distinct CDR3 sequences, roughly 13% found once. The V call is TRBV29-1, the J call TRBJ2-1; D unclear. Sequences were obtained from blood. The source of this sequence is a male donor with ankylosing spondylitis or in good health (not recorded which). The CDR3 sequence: CSVGYNEQFF. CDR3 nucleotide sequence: TGCAGCGTTGGTTACAATGAGCAGTTCTTC.